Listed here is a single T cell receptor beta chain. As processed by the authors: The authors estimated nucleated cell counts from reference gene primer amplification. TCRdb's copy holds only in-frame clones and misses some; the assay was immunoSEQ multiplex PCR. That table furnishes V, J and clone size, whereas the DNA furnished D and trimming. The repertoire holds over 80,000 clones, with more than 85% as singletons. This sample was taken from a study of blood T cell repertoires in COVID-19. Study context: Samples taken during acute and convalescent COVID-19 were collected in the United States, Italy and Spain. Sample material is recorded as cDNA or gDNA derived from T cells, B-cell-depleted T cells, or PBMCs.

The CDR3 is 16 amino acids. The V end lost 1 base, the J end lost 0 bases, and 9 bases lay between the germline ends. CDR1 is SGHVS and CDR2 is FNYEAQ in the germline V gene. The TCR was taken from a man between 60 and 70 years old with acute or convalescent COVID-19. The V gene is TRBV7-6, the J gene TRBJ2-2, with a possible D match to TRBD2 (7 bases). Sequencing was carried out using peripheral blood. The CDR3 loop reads CASSLGGGANTGELFF. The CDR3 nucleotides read TGTGCCAGCAGCTTAGGGGGGGGCGCGAACACCGGGGAGCTGTTTTTT.